Each of the 8 T cell receptor beta chains below was sequenced from the same sample in a study of breast tumors, draining lymph nodes, adjacent tissues. Breast cancer patients provided tissue from their axillary draining lymph nodes. TCRdb recomputed calls from the multiplex PCR reads with MiXCR, one row per CDR3 protein. In the table there are 150,000 to 200,000 distinct CDR3 sequences, roughly a third of which are singletons. Sequencing input: axillary lymph node tissue. These receptor sequences come from a female donor with breast cancer. Some clones in this sample may be carry-over from other donors' samples.

This clonotype was observed many times. The gene calls are TRBV5-4 and TRBJ1-3; TRBD1 might be the D (5 bases). Per the germline V gene, CDR1 is SGHNT and CDR2 is YYREEE (reference sequence). Trimming left V 0 bases short and J 4 bases short, with 11 bases between. This CDR3 comprises 15 residues. The chain's CDR3 is CASSLGQPGGNTIYF. In DNA form, the CDR3 reads TGTGCCAGCAGCTTGGGACAGCCGGGGGGAAACACCATATATTTT. The variable domain in full, with the rest retrieved from reference TRBV5-4 and TRBJ1-3, is ETGVTQSPTHLIKTRGQQVTLRCSSQSGHNTVSWYQQALGQGPQFIFQYYREEENGRGNFPPRFSGLQFPNYSSELNVNALELDDSALYLCASSLGQPGGNTIYFGEGSWLTVV.

The rearrangement joins TRBV5-1 to TRBJ2-5, with 9 bases matching TRBD1. The CDR3 runs 15 residues. Trimming took 7 bases from V and 5 from J; bases not matched to a gene: 12. Germline V lookup: CDR1 SGHRS, CDR2 YFSETQ. In DNA, the CDR3 is TGCGCCAGCTCGCCTTACAGGGGGCTCAGCGAGACCCAGTACTTC. Translating gives CASSPYRGLSETQYF. The full variable domain, in which reference TRBV5-1 and TRBJ2-5 provide the parts outside the CDR3, is KAGVTQTPRYLIKTRGQQVTLSCSPISGHRSVSWYQQTPGQGLQFLFEYFSETQRNKGNFPGRFSGRQFSNSRSEMNVSTLELGDSALYLCASSPYRGLSETQYFGPGTRLLVL.

V and J are TRBV7-2 and TRBJ2-3; D may be TRBD2 (5 bases). The CDR3 has 16 residues. The V and J ends lost 8 bases and 6 bases respectively, with 24 bases between them. The germline V gene has CDR1 SGHTA and CDR2 FQGNSA. This CDR3 reads CASGTDGVSRLDTQYF. The DNA for the CDR3 is TGTGCCAGCGGCACCGACGGGGTTTCTAGGCTCGATACGCAGTATTTT.

This clonotype was picked up many times. This chain joins TRBV6-2 or TRBV6-3 and TRBJ1-6; possibly TRBD1 for D (6 bases). Trimming removed 7 bases from V and 5 bases from J, with 15 bases in between. The germline gives CDR1 MNHEY, CDR2 SVGEGT. This CDR3 contains 15 residues. Written as DNA, the CDR3 is TGTGCCAGCAACATGGGACAACCTCATAATTCACCCCTCCACTTT. Translated: CASNMGQPHNSPLHF.

This clonotype has a count of ten or more. The gene calls are TRBV30 and TRBJ1-5; possible D gene TRBD1, 5 bases. V was pared by 5 bases and J by 1 base, with 15 bases between. Germline assignment: CDR1 GTSNPN and CDR2 SVGIG (reference sequence). CDR3 length equals 15 residues. The CDR3 protein is CAWGRSKGSNQPQHF. The CDR3 nucleotides read TGTGCCTGGGGCAGGTCAAAGGGGAGCAATCAGCCCCAGCATTTT.

The count of this clonotype is one. The chain employs TRBV20-1 and TRBJ2-1; a weak D match, TRBD2 (5 bases). With 3 bases removed from V and 9 bases from J, the gap between germline ends came to 9 bases. Germline V CDR1 and CDR2: DFQATT, SNEGSKA (reference sequence). The CDR3 has 11 residues. The CDR3 DNA sequence: TGCAGTGCTAGGGGAGCGGCTGAGCAGTTCTTC. It encodes CSARGAAEQFF.

This clonotype was counted ten times or more. Given a much more abundant clone one base away, this may be a read error. The chain has TRBV7-2 and TRBJ2-7; D is perhaps TRBD1 or TRBD2 (5 bases each). The V end lost 8 bases, the J end lost 2 bases, and 19 bases lay between the germline ends. CDR3 length equals 15 residues. The germline V gene has CDR1 SGHTA and CDR2 FQGNSA. The CDR3 sequence is CASAEGQGVPYEQYF. The CDR3 DNA is TGTGCCAGCGCCGAGGGCCAGGGAGTCCCCTACGAGCAGTACTTC.

This rearrangement joins TRBV5-6 to TRBJ1-6, with a weak D call TRBD1 (6 bases). The CDR3 runs 16 residues. Germline V gives CDR1 SGHDT, CDR2 YYEEEE. Trimming removed 2 bases at V and 6 bases at J, with 15 bases between. Here the CDR3 reads CASSFGPRGRNSPLHF. As DNA, the CDR3 is TGTGCCAGCAGCTTCGGACCCCGGGGGCGTAATTCACCCCTCCACTTT. The complete variable domain, with remaining parts taken from reference TRBV5-6 and TRBJ1-6, reads DAGVTQSPTHLIKTRGQQVTLRCSPKSGHDTVSWYQQALGQGPQFIFQYYEEEERQRGNFPDRFSGHQFPNYSSELNVNALLLGDSALYLCASSFGPRGRNSPLHFGNGTRLTVT.